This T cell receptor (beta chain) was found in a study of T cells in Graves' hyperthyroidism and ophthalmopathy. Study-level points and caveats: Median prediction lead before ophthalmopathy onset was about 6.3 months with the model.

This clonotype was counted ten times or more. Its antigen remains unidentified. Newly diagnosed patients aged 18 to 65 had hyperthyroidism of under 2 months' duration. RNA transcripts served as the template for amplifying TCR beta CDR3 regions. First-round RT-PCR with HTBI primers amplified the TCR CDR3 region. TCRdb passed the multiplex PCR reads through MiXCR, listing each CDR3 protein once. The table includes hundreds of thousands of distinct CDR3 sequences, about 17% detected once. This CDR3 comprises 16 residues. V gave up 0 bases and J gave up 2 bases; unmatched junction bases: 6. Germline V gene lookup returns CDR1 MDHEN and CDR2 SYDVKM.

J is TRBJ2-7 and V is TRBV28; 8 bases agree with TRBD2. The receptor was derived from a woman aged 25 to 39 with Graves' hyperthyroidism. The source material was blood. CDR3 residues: CASSLWGSSGAYEQYF. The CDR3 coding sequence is TGTGCCAGCAGTTTATGGGGGAGTAGCGGGGCCTACGAGCAGTACTTC.